The 15 T cell receptor beta chains listed next were all sequenced from one sample in a study of a mutant IDH1 vaccine in newly diagnosed glioma. The table came from immunoSEQ multiplex PCR; TCRdb's copy has only in-frame clones and leaves some out. Of under 40,000 clones in the sample, approximately 78% are singletons; the top ten hold about 24%. Indicated time point: week 11, during vaccination. Vaccination used 300 ug of mutant IDH1 20-mer peptide per dose, with topical imiquimod. Their target antigens are unknown. The starting material was PBMCs, obtained from a glioma patient whose treatment included an IDH1 peptide vaccine. These receptors originate from a man in his thirties or forties with glioma.

There are a few counts of this clone. The chain employs TRBV9 and TRBJ2-3; 10 bases match TRBD2. CDR3 length: 16 residues. Germline V CDR1 and CDR2: SGDLS, YYNGEE. Trimming took 4 bases from V and 5 from J; bases not matched to a gene: 10. The CDR3: CASSPYIAGGGDTQYF. CDR3 in DNA: TGTGCCAGCAGCCCCTACATAGCGGGGGGCGGAGATACGCAGTATTTT. Combining the CDR3 with reference TRBV9 and TRBJ2-3 gives the whole variable domain DSGVTQTPKHLITATGQRVTLRCSPRSGDLSVYWYQQSLDQGLQFLIQYYNGEERAKGNILERFSAQQFPDLHSELNLSSLELGDSALYFCASSPYIAGGGDTQYFGPGTRLTVL.

The chain is built from TRBV7-2 and TRBJ1-2; D call uncertain. Germline V gene sequence: CDR1 SGHTA, CDR2 FQGNSA. V lost 6 bases, J lost 6 bases, and 11 bases lay in between. The CDR3 has 12 residues. The CDR3 loop reads CASSREDDGYTF. The CDR3 bases are TGTGCCAGCAGTCGCGAAGATGATGGCTACACCTTC.

The CDR3 DNA reads as TGTGCCAGCAGTGACCCCCGGGACAGGTACTACTCTGGAAACACCATATATTTT. Amino acids: CASSDPRDRYYSGNTIYF. The chain combines TRBV6-1 with TRBJ1-3; 8 nucleotides align to TRBD1. In germline, CDR1 is MNHNS, CDR2 SASEGT. This CDR3 is 18 amino acids long. V shed 3 bases and J 0 bases; nucleotides not matched to a gene: 10.

The V call is TRBV5-1, the J call TRBJ2-3; 9 bases map to TRBD2. J was trimmed by 0 bases and V by 5 bases; bases with no gene match: 1. Germline V gene data show CDR1 as SGHRS and CDR2 as YFSETQ. The CDR3 runs to 14 residues. In DNA form, the CDR3 reads TGCGCCAGCAGACTAGCGGGTAGCACAGATACGCAGTATTTT. Protein: CASRLAGSTDTQYF.

The chain links TRBV18 to TRBJ1-3; TRBD1 agrees at 9 bases. From germline, CDR1 is KGHSH and CDR2 LQKENI. This CDR3 region has 16 residues. V dropped 3 bases and J dropped 2; count of bases not matched to a gene: 5. The DNA of the CDR3 is TGTGCCAGCTCACCTACAGGGGGCACCCCTGGAAACACCATATATTTT. As protein: CASSPTGGTPGNTIYF. The full variable domain, in which reference TRBV18 and TRBJ1-3 provide the parts outside the CDR3, is NAGVMQNPRHLVRRRGQEARLRCSPMKGHSHVYWYRQLPEEGLKFMVYLQKENIIDESGMPKERFSAEFPKEGPSILRIQQVVRGDSAAYFCASSPTGGTPGNTIYFGEGSWLTVV.

This chain links TRBV6-5 with TRBJ1-1; TRBD1 might be the D (6 bases). The CDR3 contains 15 residues. Germline-derived CDR1 and CDR2 are MNHEY and SVGAGI. Deletions cut 0 bases from V and 4 bases from J, with 12 bases between. CDR3 nucleotide sequence: TGTGCCAGCAGTTACTCTACGGGGGCAGGCACTGAAGCTTTCTTT. It yields the protein CASSYSTGAGTEAFF.

The rearrangement joins TRBV6-5 to TRBJ1-1; D possibly corresponds to TRBD1 (6 bases). Germline V gene lookup returns CDR1 MNHEY and CDR2 SVGAGI. The CDR3 is made up of 14 amino acids. V lost 6 bases and J lost 5, with 16 bases in between. CDR3 coding DNA: TGTGCCAGCAGCCCCCTCAGGGGAAAGACTGAAGCTTTCTTT. It translates to CASSPLRGKTEAFF.

This clone was seen a few times. In DNA form, the CDR3 reads TGTGCAAGTCGCTTAGCCCTTAGCATTCGGTACTTC. Protein product: CASRLALSIRYF. The chain links TRBV12-2 to TRBJ2-7; TRBD2, as called in the table, went unchecked against the DNA. TRBV12-2 is given as a pseudogene. The CDR3 consists of 12 residues.

The chain employs TRBV6-5 and TRBJ1-5; tentative D call: TRBD1 (6 bases). V was clipped by 6 bases and J by 0 bases, with 12 bases between them. The V gene's germline CDR1 is MNHEY and CDR2 SVGAGI. This CDR3 spans 15 amino acids. CDR3 sequence: CASSPRGYSNQPQHF. The CDR3 DNA sequence: TGTGCCAGCAGCCCCAGGGGATATAGCAATCAGCCCCAGCATTTT.

This clone was counted a single time. In nucleotides, the CDR3 is TGTGCTAGTGCCCAAGCGGGGCTGCCCTATGGCTACACCTTC. It translates to CASAQAGLPYGYTF. V usage is TRBV12-5 and J usage is TRBJ1-2; possibly TRBD1 for D (5 bases). This CDR3 has 14 residues. Trimming stripped 7 bases from V and 4 bases from J, with 16 bases between. CDR1 LGHNT and CDR2 FRNRAP come from the germline V gene.

The V gene is TRBV30, the J gene TRBJ2-7; TRBD1 matches at 9 bases. Trimming cost V 2 bases and J 3 bases; bases outside gene matches: 2. This CDR3 is 13 amino acids long. CDR1 is GTSNPN and CDR2 is SVGIG in the germline V gene (reference sequence). CDR3 nucleotides: TGTGCCTGGAGTTCGGACAGGGGCTACGAGCAGTACTTC. It codes for CAWSSDRGYEQYF. The variable domain in full, completed from reference TRBV30 and TRBJ2-7, reads SQTIHQWPATLVQPVGSPLSLECTVEGTSNPNLYWYRQAAGRGLQLLFYSVGIGQISSEVPQNLSASRPQDRQFILSSKKLLLSDSGFYLCAWSSDRGYEQYFGPGTRLTVT.

This chain connects TRBV6-1 to TRBJ1-1; the D is unclear. Germline CDR1 reads MNHNS; CDR2 reads SASEGT. CDR3 length: 15 amino acids. The V end was cut by 1 base, the J end by 0 bases, with 9 bases between. The DNA for the CDR3 is TGTGCCAGCAGTGAAGGGCGGAGGCTGAACACTGAAGCTTTCTTT. It is translated as CASSEGRRLNTEAFF.

This chain uses TRBV7-8 with TRBJ2-7; 9 bases agree with TRBD1. Germline loops: CDR1 SGHVS, CDR2 FQNEAQ. The CDR3 sequence is 15 residues long. Unmatched junction bases numbered 4, after V lost 4 bases and J lost 0 bases. This CDR3 reads CASSSNRGLSYEQYF. CDR3 DNA: TGTGCCAGCAGCTCGAACAGGGGGCTCTCCTACGAGCAGTACTTC.

This chain uses TRBV6-5 with TRBJ2-3; D unclear. The CDR3 is 15 residues long. V was pared by 4 bases and J by 6 bases, with 17 bases between. Germline V gene sequence: CDR1 MNHEY, CDR2 SVGAGI. For the CDR3, the DNA is TGTGCCAGCAGTTCCCTGGGCCAAACAAGGGATACGCAGTATTTT. Its translation: CASSSLGQTRDTQYF.

The chain employs TRBV7-2 and TRBJ2-3, with 8 nucleotides matching TRBD2. The V gene's germline CDR1 is SGHTA and CDR2 FQGNSA. With 8 bases clipped from V and 3 bases from J, the junction kept 4 bases outside the gene matches. This CDR3 is 13 amino acids long. The CDR3 nucleotides are TGTGCCAGCCAGTCGGGAGGGACAGATACGCAGTATTTT. It yields the protein CASQSGGTDTQYF.